The 5 T cell receptor beta chains below come from one sample, sequenced in a study of T cell repertoires in aging, cancer and after chemotherapy. Peripheral blood genomic DNA, not sorted cells or RNA, was the template. Rearranged V-D-J TRB sequences were amplified with a mixed TRB-A/B primer pool. In TCRdb, the multiplex PCR reads were re-called with MiXCR into one record per CDR3 protein. The sample has 12,000 or so distinct CDR3 sequences; under 35% are singletons. Sequencing was performed on blood. The receptor source for this set is a human donor in good health. The donor label of this sample is uncertain.

This clonotype qualifies as medium-sized. V and J are TRBV29-1 and TRBJ2-5, with D perhaps TRBD1 (6 bases). Germline lookup yields CDR1 SQVTM and CDR2 ANQGSEA. The V end was cut by 6 bases, the J end by 5 bases, with 22 bases between. This CDR3 spans 15 amino acids. This chain's CDR3 is CSVPPPGTKGETQYF. The CDR3 nucleotides are TGCAGCGTCCCACCTCCCGGGACAAAGGGTGAGACCCAGTACTTC.

This clonotype is medium-sized in the sample. The J gene is TRBJ2-7, the V gene TRBV29-1; TRBD1 agrees at 11 bases. The germline CDR1 and CDR2 sequences are SQVTM and ANQGSEA. J gave up 6 bases and V 3 bases, and 4 bases lay outside the gene matches. The CDR3 sequence is 13 residues long. The CDR3, as DNA: TGCAGCGTTGATGGGACAGGGGGAGGCGAGCAGTACTTC. Encoded protein: CSVDGTGGGEQYF.

This sequence joins TRBV19 and TRBJ1-1; 8 bases are a match to TRBD1. V dropped 5 bases and J dropped 6; count of bases not matched to a gene: 8. There are 14 residues in the CDR3. CDR1 is LNHDA and CDR2 is SQIVND in the germline V gene (reference sequence). DNA for the CDR3: TGTGCCAGTAGTTGGGGCCAGGGGGCCGCTGAAGCTTTCTTT. It codes for CASSWGQGAAEAFF.

The chain uses TRBV7-6 and TRBJ2-7; D gene ambiguous. The CDR3 is 13 residues long. CDR1 is SGHVS and CDR2 is FNYEAQ in the germline V gene. V was pared by 1 base and J by 3 bases, with 7 bases between. In nucleotides, the CDR3 is TGTGCCAGCAGCTTAGGATCCCTCTACGAGCAGTACTTC. This translates into CASSLGSLYEQYF.

The chain combines TRBV20-1 with TRBJ2-5; D might be TRBD2 (6 bases). CDR1 is DFQATT, CDR2 SNEGSKA, per germline (reference sequence). This CDR3 comprises 15 residues. Trimming stripped 4 bases from V and 1 base from J, with 16 bases between. The CDR3 is CSATGRPGRQETQYF. The CDR3, as DNA: TGCAGTGCTACAGGGAGGCCAGGGCGCCAAGAGACCCAGTACTTC.